This is a list of T cell receptor beta chains from one sample in a study of cytomegalovirus exposure and HLA in healthy donors. Generated by immunoSEQ multiplex PCR, the TCRdb table keeps only in-frame clones and is missing some. The sample consists of 250,000 to 350,000 clones, approximately 90% of them appearing once. The specimen was PBMCs. The receptors were sampled from a woman under 30 in good health and CMV-seronegative. The CDR3 runs from the conserved cysteine through the conserved F or W. D genes are given only for firm matches. Some rows have no size entry. The others give once, few or many, or a class for an expanded clone.

abundance,v_gene,j_gene,d_gene,CDR3nt,CDR3aa
once,TRBV10-3,TRBJ1-5,NA,TGTGCCATCAGTGGCGGGGAACTGAGCAATCAGCCCCAGCATTTT,CAISGGELSNQPQHF
once,TRBV10-2,TRBJ2-1,TRBD1,TGCGCCAGCAGTGGACAGGGCGATGAGCAGTTCTTC,CASSGQGDEQFF
NA,TRBV7-9,TRBJ2-1,TRBD2,TGTGCCAGCAGCTTAACGGGACTAGAGACCAATGAGCAGTTCTTC,CASSLTGLETNEQFF
NA,TRBV10-3,TRBJ2-3,TRBD1,TGTGCCATCAGTACAGGGGGGCAGGGGTCAGATACGCAGTATTTT,CAISTGGQGSDTQYF
NA,TRBV2,TRBJ2-7,TRBD1,TGTGCCAGCAGAGCCGGGACAGGGGTGTACGAGCAGTACTTC,CASRAGTGVYEQYF
NA,TRBV5-1,TRBJ1-1,NA,TGCGCCAGCAGCTTGGGTTTCAGGTACTCCATGAACACTGAAGCTTTCTTT,CASSLGFRYSMNTEAFF
once,TRBV2,TRBJ1-1,NA,TGTGCCAGCAGCGGGGGGCTCACTGAAGCTTTCTTT,CASSGGLTEAFF
NA,TRBV2,TRBJ2-5,TRBD2,TGTGCCAGCAGTGAGCTCTGGCTAGCGGGGGGAGGAGAGACCCAGTACTTC,CASSELWLAGGGETQYF
NA,TRBV27,TRBJ2-2,NA,TGTGCCAGCAGTCGGGACACCGGGGAGCTGTTTTTT,CASSRDTGELFF
NA,TRBV9,TRBJ1-2,TRBD1,TGTGCCAGCAGCGAATCGGACAGGGGGTTTTCCTATGGCTACACCTTC,CASSESDRGFSYGYTF
few,TRBV2,TRBJ2-3,NA,TGTGCCAGCAGTGACCCAGGAGGTACGCAGTATTTT,CASSDPGGTQYF
NA,TRBV2,TRBJ2-7,TRBD2,TGTGCCACTGCCGAATCGGGACTAGCGGGGAGCGAGCAGTACTTC,CATAESGLAGSEQYF
NA,TRBV5-1,TRBJ2-1,NA,TGCGCCAGCAGCTTGGCCTTGCTCAGTTACAATGAGCAGTTCTTC,CASSLALLSYNEQFF
NA,TRBV4-2,TRBJ1-2,NA,TGTGCCAGCAGCCCGGAACTTTCGGACAGTTATAACTATGGCTACACCTTC,CASSPELSDSYNYGYTF
NA,TRBV6-1,TRBJ1-1,TRBD1,TGTGCCAGCAGTGTGGACAGGGGAAACACTGAAGCTTTCTTT,CASSVDRGNTEAFF
NA,TRBV9,TRBJ2-3,TRBD2,TGTGCCAGCAGCGACGCGGGACTAGCCACAGATACGCAGTATTTT,CASSDAGLATDTQYF
NA,TRBV10-3,TRBJ1-4,NA,TGTGCCATCAGGAGGGATCCTAATGAAAAACTGTTTTTT,CAIRRDPNEKLFF
NA,TRBV7-7,TRBJ1-1,NA,TGTGCTAGCAGCTTAGAAAGGGGAACTGAAGCTTTCTTT,CASSLERGTEAFF
once,TRBV7-3,TRBJ1-1,NA,TGTGCCAGCAGCTTAACAAGGGGGATGAACACTGAAGCTTTCTTT,CASSLTRGMNTEAFF
NA,TRBV19,TRBJ1-1,NA,TGTGCCAGTAGTATTAACAGAAACACTGAAGCTTTCTTT,CASSINRNTEAFF
once,TRBV7-9,TRBJ2-1,TRBD1,TGTGCCAGCAGCATAAGGACAGGGGTAGGCTACAATGAGCAGTTCTTC,CASSIRTGVGYNEQFF
once,TRBV13,TRBJ2-3,NA,TGTGCCAGCAGCCTTCCTACTCTGGCAGATACGCAGTATTTT,CASSLPTLADTQYF
NA,TRBV29-1,TRBJ1-1,NA,TGCAGCGTTGTTTACGGTGGCACTGAAGCTTTCTTT,CSVVYGGTEAFF
NA,TRBV5-1,TRBJ2-3,TRBD1,TGCGCCAGCAGCACCGACGGACAGGGGCGAAATACGCAGTATTTT,CASSTDGQGRNTQYF
NA,TRBV6-6,TRBJ1-1,NA,TGTGCCAGCACCCGAGGGGAGGGAGGCACTGAAGCTTTCTTT,CASTRGEGGTEAFF
few,TRBV13,TRBJ1-1,TRBD1,TGTGCCAGCAATTACAGGGGAGATAACACTGAAGCTTTCTTT,CASNYRGDNTEAFF
NA,TRBV21-1,TRBJ2-7,NA,TGTGCCAGCAGCAAAGAGGGGGTGGCCTTTCCATTTTTC,CASSKEGVAFPFF
NA,TRBV19,TRBJ2-7,NA,TGTGCCAGTAGTATCGTGGCAATGAGGTACGAGCAGTACTTC,CASSIVAMRYEQYF
NA,TRBV18,TRBJ1-2,TRBD1,TGTGCCAGCTCACCCCAGGGACAGGGCTATGGCTACACCTTC,CASSPQGQGYGYTF
NA,TRBV2,TRBJ1-1,TRBD1,TGTGCCAGCAGGGCTGACAGGGGGCGTCGAACTGAAGCTTTCTTT,CASRADRGRRTEAFF
NA,TRBV6-1,TRBJ1-1,TRBD1,TGTGCCAGCAGTGGGGGGACCGGGACAGGGATCCCCACTGAAGCTTTCTTT,CASSGGTGTGIPTEAFF
NA,TRBV5-4,TRBJ1-2,NA,TGTGCCAGCAGCTTGGATTCAGGGGCGGGTGGCTACACCTTC,CASSLDSGAGGYTF
NA,TRBV5-4,TRBJ1-4,NA,TGTGCCAGCGGAAAGGGGGGGGGATATGAAAAACTGTTTTTT,CASGKGGGYEKLFF
few,TRBV6-4,TRBJ1-1,NA,TGTGCCAGCAGTGAGGCGGGGAACACTGAAGCTTTCTTT,CASSEAGNTEAFF
NA,TRBV6-5,TRBJ1-1,NA,TGTGCCAGCAGTTACCACAAACTCACAGACACTGAAGCTTTCTTT,CASSYHKLTDTEAFF
NA,TRBV6-5,TRBJ1-5,NA,TGTGCCAGCAGTTATGGGGGCGAGGGTCAGCCCCAGCATTTT,CASSYGGEGQPQHF
once,TRBV4-2,TRBJ2-6,TRBD1,TGTGCCAGCAGCCCCCAACCGCAGGGGGCTGGGGCCAACGTCCTGACTTTC,CASSPQPQGAGANVLTF
NA,TRBV5-8,TRBJ2-3,TRBD2,TGTGCCAGCAGCTATGGACTAGCGGGGTTTATTACAGATACGCAGTATTTT,CASSYGLAGFITDTQYF
NA,TRBV9,TRBJ2-1,NA,TGTGCCAGCAGCGTAGGGGGCGGGGGCTCAGGCGATGAGCAGTTCTTC,CASSVGGGGSGDEQFF
once,TRBV29-1,TRBJ2-2,TRBD2,TGCAGCGTTCTGCCTAGCGGGGCCGGGGAGCTGTTTTTT,CSVLPSGAGELFF
NA,TRBV7-6,TRBJ1-1,NA,TGTGCCAGCAGCTTAGGTATCCGGGCGGGAACTTGGGGCACTGAAGCTTTCTTT,CASSLGIRAGTWGTEAFF
NA,TRBV5-1,TRBJ2-3,TRBD2,TGCGCCAGCAGCTTGAGAGCGGGGGGTTCAGGCACAGATACGCAGTATTTT,CASSLRAGGSGTDTQYF
NA,TRBV27,TRBJ1-6,NA,TGTGCCAGCAGTTTCCAGGGGAGAAATTCACCCCTCCACTTT,CASSFQGRNSPLHF
once,TRBV19,TRBJ1-2,NA,TGTGCCAGTAGTATTCAGGGTAACTATGGCTACACCTTC,CASSIQGNYGYTF
NA,TRBV19,TRBJ2-3,NA,TGTGCCAGTCGTGGCGGATCTAGCACAGATACGCAGTATTTT,CASRGGSSTDTQYF
NA,TRBV4-2,TRBJ1-4,NA,TGTGCCAGCAGCCATATAGAGGTTCGGGAAAAACTGTTTTTT,CASSHIEVREKLFF
few,TRBV6-5,TRBJ1-5,NA,TGTGCCAGCAGTTACTCGACAGGCAACAATCAGCCCCAGCATTTT,CASSYSTGNNQPQHF
NA,TRBV7-9,TRBJ1-5,NA,TGTGCCAGCAGCGGAGGATGGGGTTCCCAGCATTTT,CASSGGWGSQHF
NA,TRBV27,TRBJ1-2,NA,TGTGCCAGCTCGGCCGGGAGCAACTATGGCTACACCTTC,CASSAGSNYGYTF
NA,TRBV9,TRBJ1-2,NA,TGTGCCAGCAGCGTAGTTGGGGGCCTCTATGGCTACACCTTC,CASSVVGGLYGYTF
NA,TRBV6-5,TRBJ1-4,NA,TGTGCCAGCAGTTACCAGGGGCGCCTTGAAAAACTGTTTTTT,CASSYQGRLEKLFF
NA,TRBV5-1,TRBJ2-1,NA,TGCGCCAGCACCGGACAGCCGCAATCCTACAATGAGCAGTTCTTC,CASTGQPQSYNEQFF
NA,TRBV29-1,TRBJ1-1,NA,TGCAGCGCCCCCCAATTGGACATTTATTCTGAAGCTTTCTTT,CSAPQLDIYSEAFF
NA,TRBV25-1,TRBJ1-1,NA,TGTGCCAGCATACAGGGCACTGAAGCTTTCTTT,CASIQGTEAFF
NA,TRBV27,TRBJ2-7,TRBD1,TGTGCCAGCAGTTTCTGGGACAGATCCTACGAGCAGTACTTC,CASSFWDRSYEQYF